The rows below give T cell receptor beta chains drawn from one sample of a study of cytotoxic CD8 clonotypes in ibrutinib-treated CLL. Generated by immunoSEQ multiplex PCR, the TCRdb table keeps only in-frame clones and is missing some. The repertoire holds roughly 150,000 clones, with under 85% as singletons. The sample in question was PBMCs, obtained after 24 months of ibrutinib treatment. The receptors stem from a human donor with chronic lymphocytic leukemia. Each CDR3 is given with its conserved first and last residue. The D gene is left open where the match is weak. Some rows have no size entry. The others give once, few or many, or a class for an expanded clone.

TRBJ1-1,TRBV6-5,.,TRBD1,TGTGCCAGCAGAACCGGACAGGGGGCGAACACTGAAGCTTTCTTT,CASRTGQGANTEAFF
TRBJ2-3,TRBV7-3,.,TRBD2,TGTGCCAGCAGCCTTGCAGCGGGAGGGCTAAGCACAGATACGCAGTATTTT,CASSLAAGGLSTDTQYF
TRBJ1-6,TRBV18,.,.,TGTGCCAGCTCCATATCCCGGGCCAAGGACTCACCCCTCCACTTT,CASSISRAKDSPLHF
TRBJ2-3,TRBV5-1,.,TRBD1,TGCGCCAGCAGCCCCGGGACAGGAGATACGCAGTATTTT,CASSPGTGDTQYF
TRBJ2-1,TRBV9,.,.,TGTGCCAGCAGCGTAGGGCTGGGGCCTTACAATGAGCAGTTCTTC,CASSVGLGPYNEQFF
TRBJ2-3,TRBV5-1,.,TRBD1,TGCGCCAGCAGCTCCACAGGACAGGGGCCCACAGATACGCAGTATTTT,CASSSTGQGPTDTQYF
TRBJ2-1,TRBV30,.,TRBD2,TGTGCCTGGAGACGGACTAGCTCCTACAATGAGCAGTTCTTC,CAWRRTSSYNEQFF
TRBJ2-1,TRBV10-2,.,.,TGCGCCAGCAGTTCCGACGGATTTACCAATGAGCAGTTCTTC,CASSSDGFTNEQFF
TRBJ2-7,TRBV9,once,.,TGTGCCAGCAGCGTAAGTCCCGAAGGAAACGAGCAGTACTTC,CASSVSPEGNEQYF
TRBJ2-7,TRBV5-5,.,TRBD1,TGTGCCAGCAGCCCGGGACAGGCGTTATGGGAGCAGTACTTC,CASSPGQALWEQYF
TRBJ2-7,TRBV9,.,.,TGTGCCAGCAGCGTAGCCGTCAGCTCCTACGAGCAGTACTTC,CASSVAVSSYEQYF
TRBJ1-2,TRBV5-1,few,.,TGCGCCAGCAGCCGGAGGGACACCGCCTATGGCTACACCTTC,CASSRRDTAYGYTF
TRBJ2-1,TRBV18,.,.,TGTGCCAGCTCACTTTTAGTACCCGGGCAGTACAATGAGCAGTTCTTC,CASSLLVPGQYNEQFF
TRBJ2-7,TRBV6-1,.,.,TGTGCCAGCAGGCACCAGGGAACTGACGAGCAGTACTTC,CASRHQGTDEQYF
TRBJ1-4,TRBV27,.,TRBD1,TGTGCCAGCCGACAGGGGCGGGTGACTAATGAAAAACTGTTTTTT,CASRQGRVTNEKLFF
TRBJ1-5,TRBV5-6,.,.,TGTGCCAGCAGCTCTAGGAGGGGGTATAGCAATCAGCCCCAGCATTTT,CASSSRRGYSNQPQHF
TRBJ1-5,TRBV5-1,.,.,TGCGCCAGCAGTTGGCCTCGGACAGATAGCAATCAGCCCCAGCATTTT,CASSWPRTDSNQPQHF
TRBJ2-7,TRBV28,.,TRBD2,TGTGCCAGCACCTCAGGTGTGCGGGGGTACTACGAGCAGTACTTC,CASTSGVRGYYEQYF
TRBJ2-7,TRBV5-6,.,.,TGTGCCAGCAGCTTATCTACAGCCGCCAACCCATACGAGCAGTACTTC,CASSLSTAANPYEQYF
TRBJ2-7,TRBV5-8,.,.,TGTGCCAGCAGCTTGGGCGGGTTCCTCTACGAGCAGTACTTC,CASSLGGFLYEQYF
TRBJ2-5,TRBV7-3,.,.,TGTGCCAGCAGCTTAGTAGGGGGATCGGCACAACAAGAGACCCAGTACTTC,CASSLVGGSAQQETQYF
TRBJ1-3,TRBV5-5,.,.,TGTGCCAGCAGCTTTTTCGGGGACACCATATATTTT,CASSFFGDTIYF
TRBJ1-1,TRBV29-1,.,.,TGCAGCGTTGAAGGAGACAGGAACACTGAAGCTTTCTTT,CSVEGDRNTEAFF
TRBJ2-3,TRBV7-9,.,TRBD1,TGTGCCAGCAGCTTATTGGACAGGAGCACAGATACGCAGTATTTT,CASSLLDRSTDTQYF
TRBJ2-5,TRBV6-6,.,.,TGTGCCAGCAGTTACAATGGCCGTCAAGAGACCCAGTACTTC,CASSYNGRQETQYF
TRBJ2-3,TRBV6-1,.,.,TGTGCCAGCGAACGCGCAGGGAAATCAGATACGCAGTATTTT,CASERAGKSDTQYF
TRBJ2-3,TRBV7-2,once,.,TGTGCCAGCAGCTTAGAGGCTAGTAGCACAGATACGCAGTATTTT,CASSLEASSTDTQYF
TRBJ2-3,TRBV5-1,.,.,TGCGCCAGCAGCTTGGAAGGTGGGGCTGGGGGCACAGATACGCAGTATTTT,CASSLEGGAGGTDTQYF
TRBJ2-7,TRBV29-1,once,TRBD1,TGCAGCGCTGGATACCGGGACAGGGGGTTCTACGAGCAGTACTTC,CSAGYRDRGFYEQYF
TRBJ2-1,TRBV27,.,.,TGTGCCAGCAGGTTGGGCGGGGTCAGTGATGAGCAGTTCTTC,CASRLGGVSDEQFF
TRBJ2-3,TRBV27,.,.,TGTGCCAGCGGACCCCTAACGGGTAGCACAGATACGCAGTATTTT,CASGPLTGSTDTQYF
TRBJ1-1,TRBV6-5,.,.,TGTGCCAGCAGTTACAATTTATTCGACACTGAAGCTTTCTTT,CASSYNLFDTEAFF
TRBJ2-7,TRBV6-5,.,.,TGTGCCAGCAGAAGGACAGCGACCTACGAGCAGTACTTC,CASRRTATYEQYF
TRBJ1-6,TRBV7-9,.,.,TGTGCCAGCAGCCCTCAGGGTGATCATTCACCCCTCCACTTT,CASSPQGDHSPLHF
TRBJ1-1,TRBV28,.,.,TGTGCCAGCAGTTTTCTCTCATGGGGTGCCATGAACACTGAAGCTTTCTTT,CASSFLSWGAMNTEAFF
TRBJ2-7,TRBV2,.,.,TGTGCCAGCAGTCTACAGGCATCCACCTACGAGCAGTACTTC,CASSLQASTYEQYF
TRBJ2-2,TRBV4-1,.,.,TGCGCCAGCAGCCACCTGGGGACGTTTAACACCGGGGAGCTGTTTTTT,CASSHLGTFNTGELFF
TRBJ2-7,TRBV6-5,.,.,TGTGCCAGCAGTTACATAGACTACGAGCAGTACTTC,CASSYIDYEQYF
TRBJ2-7,TRBV7-2,.,.,TGTGCCAGCAGCTTAGCGCAAGACAGGAGTTCCTACGAGCAGTACTTC,CASSLAQDRSSYEQYF
TRBJ1-1,TRBV6-1,few,.,TGTGCCAGCAGTGGGACAGAAACCTCGGAAGCTTTCTTT,CASSGTETSEAFF
TRBJ1-5,TRBV5-6,.,.,TGTGCCAGCAGCTTAGTGGACAGTAATCAGCCCCAGCATTTT,CASSLVDSNQPQHF
TRBJ1-1,TRBV11-2,.,.,TGTGCCAGCAGCTCGCCGGACTTGAGGAACACTGAAGCTTTCTTT,CASSSPDLRNTEAFF